One and the same sample provided the 8 T cell receptor beta chains below, sequenced in a study of blood T cell repertoires in COVID-19. Clones were read by immunoSEQ multiplex PCR, and TCRdb kept only the in-frame ones, dropping some. The sample includes more than 300,000 clones, more than 70% seen only once; the top ten take 7% to 8%. The specimen sequenced was peripheral blood. The receptors were sampled from a woman aged 70-85 years with COVID-19, enrolled during active disease.

The V call is TRBV7-9, the J call TRBJ1-5, with a possible D match to TRBD1 (5 bases). This CDR3 contains 16 residues. V gave up 3 bases and J gave up 4 bases, with 16 bases separating them. Germline V lookup: CDR1 SEHNR, CDR2 FQNEAQ (reference sequence). CDR3 bases: TGTGCCAGCAGCTTCGGCTCCGAACCAGGGAATCAGCCCCAGCATTTT. Amino acids: CASSFGSEPGNQPQHF.

Regarding this clone: At one boundary the junction diverges from the germline segment, which might be a read error. The CDR3 DNA follows: TGTGCCACCAGTACTCTGCCCCAACGGCCCCAGCATTTT. It specifies CATSTLPQRPQHF. The chain links TRBV6-5 to TRBJ1-5, with unresolved D. Germline V gene sequence: CDR1 MNHEY, CDR2 SVGAGI. The CDR3 spans 13 residues.

The CDR3 coding sequence is TGTGCCAGCAGCGATACTAGCTGGGGGGTGGAGACCCAGTACTTC. Protein product: CASSDTSWGVETQYF. This rearrangement joins TRBV6-2 or TRBV6-3 to TRBJ2-5, with a tentative D call TRBD2 (6 bases). This CDR3 spans 15 amino acids. CDR1 is MNHEY, CDR2 SVGEGT, per germline. Trimming stripped 6 bases from V and 5 bases from J, with 19 bases between.

The rearrangement joins TRBV9 to TRBJ2-2; unclear D gene. This CDR3 is built from 14 residues. Trimming stripped 3 bases from V and 1 base from J, with 7 bases between. Germline V gene lookup returns CDR1 SGDLS and CDR2 YYNGEE. CDR3 loop: CASSASGNTGELFF. CDR3 in DNA: TGTGCCAGCAGCGCCAGTGGGAACACCGGGGAGCTGTTTTTT.

V and J are TRBV24-1 and TRBJ2-7; weak D call: TRBD1 (5 bases). CDR1 and CDR2 from the germline V gene are KGHDR and SFDVKD. This CDR3 has 15 residues. V was trimmed by 3 bases and J by 2 bases, leaving 13 bases between them. The CDR3 nucleotides are TGTGCCACCAGTGATAGCGCCAGGGCAACCTACGAGCAGTACTTC. Its protein product is CATSDSARATYEQYF.

V usage is TRBV3-1 (or the pseudogene TRBV3-2) and J usage is TRBJ1-2; D might be TRBD1 (6 bases). Germline V gene lookup returns CDR1 LGHDT and CDR2 YNNKEL (reference sequence). The CDR3 is made up of 14 amino acids. Trimming removed 4 bases from V and 8 bases from J, with 17 bases in between. CDR3 nucleotides: TGTGCCAGCAGCCTTATCACAGGGAATCAGGGCTACACCTTC. Translating gives CASSLITGNQGYTF.

This chain uses TRBV7-9 with TRBJ1-2; TRBD1 matches 9 bases. Trimming at V came to 5 bases and at J to 6 bases, leaving 13 bases not matched to a gene. The CDR3 contains 16 residues. Looked up from germline, CDR1 is SEHNR and CDR2 is FQNEAQ (reference sequence). CDR3 amino acids: CASSALWDREANGYTF. CDR3 bases: TGTGCCAGCAGCGCATTATGGGACAGGGAAGCAAATGGCTACACCTTC.

V gene TRBV12-3 or TRBV12-4 combines with J gene TRBJ1-2; D is ambiguous. Trimming took 3 bases from V and 8 from J, leaving 13 bases between them. There are 13 residues in the CDR3. The CDR3 DNA follows: TGTGCCAGCAGTTTTGGAGGTATGGTCGGCTACACCTTC. As protein: CASSFGGMVGYTF.